The 3 T cell receptor beta chains given below trace back to one sample, sequenced in a study of cytomegalovirus exposure and HLA in healthy donors. The PCR had 60 Vbeta and 13 Jbeta primers. Only in-frame clones appear in the TCRdb table, and some are missing; sequencing was by immunoSEQ multiplex PCR. The sample contains 150,000 to 200,000 clones, approximately 80% of which appear only once. The sample taken for sequencing was PBMCs. The receptors derive from a woman under 40 in good health and CMV-seronegative.

This chain links TRBV20-1 with TRBJ2-7; D gene uncertain. CDR1 and CDR2 (germline): DFQATT, SNEGSKA (reference sequence). Trimming removed 6 bases at V and 7 bases at J, with 10 bases between. There are 10 residues in the CDR3. The CDR3 here is CSAPIGEQYF. As DNA, the CDR3 is TGCAGTGCCCCAATCGGGGAGCAGTACTTC.

The chain employs TRBV5-4 and TRBJ2-7, with D perhaps TRBD2 (6 bases). V shed 0 bases and J shed 3 bases, with 10 bases lying between them. Germline CDR1 SGHNT, CDR2 YYREEE (reference sequence). This CDR3 spans 14 amino acids. The CDR3 reads CASSLAGVSYEQYF. The CDR3 coding sequence is TGTGCCAGCAGCTTGGCGGGAGTAAGCTACGAGCAGTACTTC. Looking up the rest from reference TRBV5-4 and TRBJ2-7 gives the full variable domain: ETGVTQSPTHLIKTRGQQVTLRCSSQSGHNTVSWYQQALGQGPQFIFQYYREEENGRGNFPPRFSGLQFPNYSSELNVNALELDDSALYLCASSLAGVSYEQYFGPGTRLTVT.

The chain couples TRBV27 to TRBJ2-3; perhaps TRBD1 as D (7 bases). Trimming removed 0 bases at V and 3 bases at J, with 13 bases between. The CDR3 has 16 amino acids. Germline CDR1 reads MNHEY; CDR2 reads SMNVEV (reference sequence). CDR3 amino acids: CASSLSQGGRTDTQYF. For the CDR3, the DNA is TGTGCCAGCAGTTTATCGCAGGGGGGACGGACAGATACGCAGTATTTT.